Sequencing of this T cell receptor beta chain was carried out in a study of CD8+ T cells in alopecia areata. Extracted from the samples, RNA was reverse transcribed into cDNA to serve as the sequencing template. Libraries were prepared by immunoSEQ multiplex PCR; TCRdb keeps only in-frame clonotypes and omits some of them. This sample has about 150,000 clones, with roughly 50% found just once. CDR1 SQVTM and CDR2 ANQGSEA come from the germline V gene. Deletions cut 5 bases from V and 7 bases from J, with 9 bases between. This CDR3 contains 11 residues. V and J are TRBV29-1 and TRBJ2-1; D is perhaps TRBD2 (6 bases). Sequenced input: CD4+ T cells sorted from blood. The clonotype comes from a human donor in good health. The CDR3 here is CSVPGVNEQFF. The CDR3 region has the DNA TGCAGCGTTCCGGGGGTAAATGAGCAGTTCTTC.